A single sample is the source of the 6 T cell receptor beta chains below, sequenced in a study of cytomegalovirus exposure and HLA in healthy donors. Primers included in the PCR were 60 Vbeta and 13 Jbeta primers. Repertoires were generated with immunoSEQ multiplex PCR, while TCRdb's copy carries only in-frame clones and drops some. The sample has about 190,000 clones, 87% seen once. Sample: PBMCs. These receptors all come from a man in his thirties or forties in good health and CMV-seronegative.

The chain couples TRBV25-1 to TRBJ1-2; the D is unclear. Germline assignment: CDR1 MGHDK and CDR2 SYGVNS. The V end lost 3 bases, the J end lost 8 bases, and 16 bases lay between the germline ends. CDR3 length: 14 residues. In DNA form, the CDR3 reads TGTGCCAGCAGTGACCCCGGGTCCGCCTGGGGCTACACCTTC. Its protein product is CASSDPGSAWGYTF.

V and J are TRBV5-6 and TRBJ2-7; D unclear. V was clipped by 4 bases and J by 1 base, with 9 bases between them. The CDR3 has 13 amino acids. Germline V gene lookup returns CDR1 SGHDT and CDR2 YYEEEE. CDR3 in DNA: TGTGCCAGCAGCCGAGACATTTCCTACGAGCAGTACTTC. It translates to CASSRDISYEQYF.

The chain joins TRBV28 to TRBJ2-5; 9 bases match TRBD2. CDR3 length: 15 residues. Trimming at V came to 3 bases and at J to 3 bases, leaving 5 bases not matched to a gene. Per the germline V gene, CDR1 is MDHEN and CDR2 is SYDVKM. The CDR3: CASSFQAGGKETQYF. CDR3 DNA sequence: TGTGCCAGCAGTTTTCAAGCGGGGGGAAAAGAGACCCAGTACTTC. The full variable domain, its missing parts supplied by reference TRBV28 and TRBJ2-5, is DVKVTQSSRYLVKRTGEKVFLECVQDMDHENMFWYRQDPGLGLRLIYFSYDVKMKEKGDIPEGYSVSREKKERFSLILESASTNQTSMYLCASSFQAGGKETQYFGPGTRLLVL.

The rearrangement uses TRBV5-1 and TRBJ1-1, with D tentatively TRBD1 (5 bases). The CDR3 sequence is 14 residues long. The V and J ends lost 4 bases and 0 bases respectively, with 10 bases between them. Germline V gives CDR1 SGHRS, CDR2 YFSETQ. In nucleotides, the CDR3 is TGCGCCAGCAGCATTTCAGGGATGAACACTGAAGCTTTCTTT. It codes for CASSISGMNTEAFF.

This clone was seen just once. V is TRBV9 and J is TRBJ2-1; 8 bases fit TRBD1. Germline V gene lookup returns CDR1 SGDLS and CDR2 YYNGEE. J was trimmed by 3 bases and V by 3 bases; bases with no gene match: 2. The CDR3 has 14 residues. The CDR3 loop reads CASSAGQGYNEQFF. In nucleotides, the CDR3 is TGTGCCAGCAGCGCCGGACAGGGCTACAATGAGCAGTTCTTC. Supplemented by reference TRBV9 and TRBJ2-1, the full variable domain reads DSGVTQTPKHLITATGQRVTLRCSPRSGDLSVYWYQQSLDQGLQFLIQYYNGEERAKGNILERFSAQQFPDLHSELNLSSLELGDSALYFCASSAGQGYNEQFFGPGTRLTVL.

This rearrangement joins TRBV2 to TRBJ1-5; possibly TRBD1 for D (5 bases). Germline V lookup: CDR1 SNHLY, CDR2 FYNNEI. The CDR3 is made up of 15 amino acids. Trimming took off 2 bases at V and 0 bases at J, with 8 bases between the two ends. For the CDR3, the DNA is TGTGCCAGCAGTGAACGACAGAATAGCAATCAGCCCCAGCATTTT. It specifies CASSERQNSNQPQHF.